The present T cell receptor beta chain was sequenced within a study of radiation and T cells in renal cell carcinoma. This CDR3 is built from 15 residues. In germline, CDR1 is LNHDA, CDR2 SQIVND (reference sequence). J was trimmed by 5 bases and V by 7 bases; bases with no gene match: 12. Study conclusions and caveats: In blood, top tumor clones expanded by 2 weeks, shrinking by 4. No pretreatment tumor biopsies were available for baseline clonotypes.

Indicated time point: blood 4 weeks post-SBRT, at nephrectomy. Treatment of the sample: 15 Gy SBRT to primary tumor, nephrectomy 4 weeks later. Regarding this clone: The antigen is not known.

The table came from immunoSEQ multiplex PCR; TCRdb's copy has only in-frame clones and leaves some out. The sample lists some 81,000 clones, 89% seen once, with roughly 6% in the top ten. J is TRBJ2-7 and V is TRBV19; 9 positions agree with TRBD1. This clonotype was sampled from a woman in her 70s with renal cell carcinoma. The specimen was blood, collected from a patient whose treatment included radiotherapy and nephrectomy. As DNA, the CDR3 is TGTGCCAGTATGGAGTCGACAGGGGGAAGCAACGAGCAGTACTTC. This codes for CASMESTGGSNEQYF.